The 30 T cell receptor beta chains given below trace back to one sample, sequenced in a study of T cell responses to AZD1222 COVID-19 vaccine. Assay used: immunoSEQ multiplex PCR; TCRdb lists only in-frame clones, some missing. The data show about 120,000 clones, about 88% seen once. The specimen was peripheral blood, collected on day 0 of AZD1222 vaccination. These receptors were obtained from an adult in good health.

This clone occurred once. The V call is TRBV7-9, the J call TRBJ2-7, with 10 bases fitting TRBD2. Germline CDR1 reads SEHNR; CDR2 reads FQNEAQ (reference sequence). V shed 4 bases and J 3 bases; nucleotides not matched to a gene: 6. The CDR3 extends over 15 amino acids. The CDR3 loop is CASSSGGTSVYEQYF. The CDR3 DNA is TGTGCCAGCAGCTCAGGGGGGACTAGCGTCTACGAGCAGTACTTC.

Written as DNA, the CDR3 is TGTGCCAGCAGGATTTCAGGGTTCGGCTACACCTTC. Its protein product is CASRISGFGYTF. V is TRBV2 and J is TRBJ1-2, with a possible D match to TRBD1 (5 bases). The V end was cut by 6 bases, the J end by 8 bases, with 13 bases between. This CDR3 has 12 residues. Germline lookup yields CDR1 SNHLY and CDR2 FYNNEI.

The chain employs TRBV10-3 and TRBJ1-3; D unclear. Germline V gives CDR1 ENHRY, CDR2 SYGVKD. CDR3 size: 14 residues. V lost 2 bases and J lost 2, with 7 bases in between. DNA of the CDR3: TGTGCCATCAGTGAGATAACTGCTGGAAACACCATATATTTT. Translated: CAISEITAGNTIYF.

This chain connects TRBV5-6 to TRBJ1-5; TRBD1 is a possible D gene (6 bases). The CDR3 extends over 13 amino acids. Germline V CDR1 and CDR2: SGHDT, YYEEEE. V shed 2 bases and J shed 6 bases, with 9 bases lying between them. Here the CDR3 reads CASSFQGSQPQHF. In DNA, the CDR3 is TGTGCCAGCAGCTTCCAGGGGAGTCAGCCCCAGCATTTT.

The CDR3 DNA is TGTGCCAGCAGCCGGGGGGGGATAGACACTGAAGCTTTCTTT. This gives the protein CASSRGGIDTEAFF. This chain uses TRBV7-6 with TRBJ1-1; maybe TRBD1 (5 bases). The CDR3 is made up of 14 amino acids. V was cut by 5 bases and J by 3 bases, with 13 bases left in between. CDR1 is SGHVS, CDR2 FNYEAQ, per germline.

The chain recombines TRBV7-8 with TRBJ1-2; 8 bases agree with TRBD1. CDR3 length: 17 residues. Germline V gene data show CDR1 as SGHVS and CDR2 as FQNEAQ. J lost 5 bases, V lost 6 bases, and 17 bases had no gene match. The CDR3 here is CASSFEPRTGPNYGYTF. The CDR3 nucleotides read TGTGCCAGCAGTTTTGAGCCGAGGACAGGGCCCAATTATGGCTACACCTTC.

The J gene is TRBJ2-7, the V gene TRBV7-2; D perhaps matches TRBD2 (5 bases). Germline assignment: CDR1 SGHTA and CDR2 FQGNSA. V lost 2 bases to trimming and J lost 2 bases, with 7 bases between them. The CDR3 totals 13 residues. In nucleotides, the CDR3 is TGTGCCAGCAGCTTAACGGGGACCTACGAGCAGTACTTC. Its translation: CASSLTGTYEQYF.

The CDR3 protein is CASSHQVTGGYTF. Written as DNA, the CDR3 is TGCGCCAGCAGCCACCAGGTAACTGGTGGCTACACCTTC. The V call is TRBV4-3, the J call TRBJ1-2; D remains unclear. V shed 3 bases and J shed 7 bases, with 12 bases lying between them. Germline loops: CDR1 LGHNA, CDR2 YSLEER. This CDR3 is built from 13 residues.

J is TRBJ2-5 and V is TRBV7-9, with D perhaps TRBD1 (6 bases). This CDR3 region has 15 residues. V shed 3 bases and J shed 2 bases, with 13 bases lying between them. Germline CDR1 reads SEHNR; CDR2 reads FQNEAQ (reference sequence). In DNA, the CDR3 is TGTGCCAGCAGCTTGAGGACAGACCCTCAAGAGACCCAGTACTTC. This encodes CASSLRTDPQETQYF.

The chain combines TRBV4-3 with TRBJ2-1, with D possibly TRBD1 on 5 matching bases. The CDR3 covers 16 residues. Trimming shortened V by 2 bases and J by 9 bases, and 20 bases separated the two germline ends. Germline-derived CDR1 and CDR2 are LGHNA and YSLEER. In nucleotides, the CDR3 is TGCGCCAGCAGCCAACAACATCAGGGCAGGCGAGGTGAGCAGTTCTTC. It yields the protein CASSQQHQGRRGEQFF.

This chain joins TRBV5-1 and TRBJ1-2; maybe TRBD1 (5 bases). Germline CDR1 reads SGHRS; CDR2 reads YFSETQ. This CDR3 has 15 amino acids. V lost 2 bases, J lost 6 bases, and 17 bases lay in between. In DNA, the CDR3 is TGCGCCAGCAGCTTAACTACAGGAGCGGGGGATGGCTACACCTTC. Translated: CASSLTTGAGDGYTF.

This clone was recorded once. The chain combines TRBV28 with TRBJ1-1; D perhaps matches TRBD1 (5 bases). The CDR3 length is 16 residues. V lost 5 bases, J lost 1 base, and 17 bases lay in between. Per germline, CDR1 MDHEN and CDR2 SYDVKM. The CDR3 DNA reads TGTGCCAGCAGTGGGGCCTTCGGGCAGACGAACACTGAAGCTTTCTTT. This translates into CASSGAFGQTNTEAFF.

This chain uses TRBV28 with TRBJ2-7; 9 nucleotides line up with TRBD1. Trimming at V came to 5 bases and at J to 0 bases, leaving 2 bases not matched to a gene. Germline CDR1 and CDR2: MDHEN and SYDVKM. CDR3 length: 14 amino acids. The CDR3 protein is CASSEQGASYEQYF. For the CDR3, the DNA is TGTGCCAGCAGTGAACAGGGGGCCTCCTACGAGCAGTACTTC.

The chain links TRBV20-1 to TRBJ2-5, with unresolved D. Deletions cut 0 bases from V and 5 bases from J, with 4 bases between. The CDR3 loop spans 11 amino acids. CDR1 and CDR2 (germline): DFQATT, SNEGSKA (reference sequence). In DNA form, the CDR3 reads TGCAGTGCTAGAGATGGGGAGACCCAGTACTTC. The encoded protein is CSARDGETQYF.

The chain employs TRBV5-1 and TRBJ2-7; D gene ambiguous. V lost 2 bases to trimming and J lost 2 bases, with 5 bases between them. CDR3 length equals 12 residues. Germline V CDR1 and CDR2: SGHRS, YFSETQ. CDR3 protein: CASSFGAYEQYF. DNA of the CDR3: TGCGCCAGCAGCTTTGGAGCCTACGAGCAGTACTTC.

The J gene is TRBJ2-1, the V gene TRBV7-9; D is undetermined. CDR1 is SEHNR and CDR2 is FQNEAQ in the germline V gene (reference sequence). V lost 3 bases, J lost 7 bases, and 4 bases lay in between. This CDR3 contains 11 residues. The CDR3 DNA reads TGTGCCAGCAGCTTGTGGAATGAGCAGTTCTTC. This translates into CASSLWNEQFF.

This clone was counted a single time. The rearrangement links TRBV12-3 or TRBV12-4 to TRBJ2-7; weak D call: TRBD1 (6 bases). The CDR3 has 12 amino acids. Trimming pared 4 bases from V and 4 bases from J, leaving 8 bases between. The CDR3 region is CASSSQGYEQYF. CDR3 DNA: TGTGCCAGCAGTTCACAGGGATACGAGCAGTACTTC.

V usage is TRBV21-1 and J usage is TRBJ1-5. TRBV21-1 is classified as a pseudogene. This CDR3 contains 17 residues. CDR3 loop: CASWPSPGQKTNQPQHF. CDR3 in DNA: TGTGCCAGCTGGCCCTCACCCGGGCAGAAGACGAATCAGCCCCAGCATTTT.

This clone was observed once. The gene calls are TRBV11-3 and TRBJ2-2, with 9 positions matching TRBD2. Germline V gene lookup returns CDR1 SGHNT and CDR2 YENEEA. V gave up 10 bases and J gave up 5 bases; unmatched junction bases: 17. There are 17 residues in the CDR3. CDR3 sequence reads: CATSKGGAGGRTGELFF. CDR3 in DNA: TGTGCCACTTCTAAGGGGGGAGCGGGAGGAAGAACCGGGGAGCTGTTTTTT.

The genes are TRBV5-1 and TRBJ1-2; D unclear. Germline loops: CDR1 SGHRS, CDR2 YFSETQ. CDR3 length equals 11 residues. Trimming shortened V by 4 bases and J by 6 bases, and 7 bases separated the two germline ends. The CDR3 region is CASSTSDGYTF. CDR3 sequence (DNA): TGCGCCAGCAGCACCTCAGATGGCTACACCTTC.

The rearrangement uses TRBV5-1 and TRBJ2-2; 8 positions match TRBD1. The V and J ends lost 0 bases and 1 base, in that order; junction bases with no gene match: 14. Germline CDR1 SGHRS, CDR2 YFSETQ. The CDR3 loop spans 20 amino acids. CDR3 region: CASSLGAAGQEQLNTGELFF. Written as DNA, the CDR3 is TGCGCCAGCAGCTTGGGGGCCGCGGGACAGGAGCAGCTGAACACCGGGGAGCTGTTTTTT.

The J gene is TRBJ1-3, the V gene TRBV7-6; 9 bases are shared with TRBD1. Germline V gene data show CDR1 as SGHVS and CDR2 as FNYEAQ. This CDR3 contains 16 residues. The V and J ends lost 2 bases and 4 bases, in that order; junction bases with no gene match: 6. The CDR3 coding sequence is TGTGCCAGCAGCTTAACACAGGGGGCTGACGGAAACACCATATATTTT. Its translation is CASSLTQGADGNTIYF. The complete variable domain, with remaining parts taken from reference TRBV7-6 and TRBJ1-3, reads GAGVSQSPRYKVTKRGQDVALRCDPISGHVSLYWYRQALGQGPEFLTYFNYEAQQDKSGLPNDRFSAERPEGSISTLTIQRTEQRDSAMYRCASSLTQGADGNTIYFGEGSWLTVV.

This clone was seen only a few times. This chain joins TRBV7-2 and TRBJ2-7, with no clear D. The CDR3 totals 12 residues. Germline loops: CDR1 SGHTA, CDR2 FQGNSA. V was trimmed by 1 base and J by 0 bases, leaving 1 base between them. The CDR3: CASSLGSYEQYF. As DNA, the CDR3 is TGTGCCAGCAGCTTAGGCTCCTACGAGCAGTACTTC.

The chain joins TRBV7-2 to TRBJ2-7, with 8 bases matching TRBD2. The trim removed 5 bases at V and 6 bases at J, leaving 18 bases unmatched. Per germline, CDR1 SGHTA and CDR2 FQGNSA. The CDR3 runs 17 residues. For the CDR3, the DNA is TGTGCCAGCAGCCCACTCACAAGCCGGGAGGGCCTACTCGAGCAGTACTTC. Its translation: CASSPLTSREGLLEQYF.

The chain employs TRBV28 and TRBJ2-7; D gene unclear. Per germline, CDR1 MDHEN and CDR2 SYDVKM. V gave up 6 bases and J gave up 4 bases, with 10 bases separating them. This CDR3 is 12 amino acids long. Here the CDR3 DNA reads TGTGCCAGCAGCCAGGCGAAATACGAGCAGTACTTC. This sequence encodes CASSQAKYEQYF. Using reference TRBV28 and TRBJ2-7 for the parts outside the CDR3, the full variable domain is DVKVTQSSRYLVKRTGEKVFLECVQDMDHENMFWYRQDPGLGLRLIYFSYDVKMKEKGDIPEGYSVSREKKERFSLILESASTNQTSMYLCASSQAKYEQYFGPGTRLTVT.

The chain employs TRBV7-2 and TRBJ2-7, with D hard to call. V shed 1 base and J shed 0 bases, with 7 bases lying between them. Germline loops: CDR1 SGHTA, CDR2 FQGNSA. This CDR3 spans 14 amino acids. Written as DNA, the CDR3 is TGTGCCAGCAGCTTAGACCCAAGCTCCTACGAGCAGTACTTC. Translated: CASSLDPSSYEQYF.

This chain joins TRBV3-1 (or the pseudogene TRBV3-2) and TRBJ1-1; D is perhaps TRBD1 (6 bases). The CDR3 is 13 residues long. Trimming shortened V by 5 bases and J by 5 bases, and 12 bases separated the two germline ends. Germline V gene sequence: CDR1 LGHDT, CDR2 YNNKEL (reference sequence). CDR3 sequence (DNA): TGTGCCAGCAGCACACAGGGAAATACTGAAGCTTTCTTT. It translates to CASSTQGNTEAFF.

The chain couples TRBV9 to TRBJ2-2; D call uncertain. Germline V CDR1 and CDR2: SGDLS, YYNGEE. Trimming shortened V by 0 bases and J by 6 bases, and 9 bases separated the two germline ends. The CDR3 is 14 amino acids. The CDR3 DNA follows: TGTGCCAGCAGCGTAGAATCGCGTTCCGGGGAGCTGTTTTTT. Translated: CASSVESRSGELFF.

CDR3 sequence (DNA): TGTGCCAGCAGTTACGCAGGGTGGGACACTGAAGCTTTCTTT. This codes for CASSYAGWDTEAFF. The chain joins TRBV6-5 to TRBJ1-1, with a tentative D call TRBD1 (5 bases). CDR1 and CDR2 (germline): MNHEY, SVGAGI. The CDR3 consists of 14 residues. Trimming took off 2 bases at V and 3 bases at J, with 10 bases between the two ends.

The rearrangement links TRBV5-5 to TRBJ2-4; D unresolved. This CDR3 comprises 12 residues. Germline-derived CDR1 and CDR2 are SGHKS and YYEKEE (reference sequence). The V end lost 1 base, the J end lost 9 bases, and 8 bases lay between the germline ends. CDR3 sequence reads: CASSLPDVIQYF. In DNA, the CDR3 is TGTGCCAGCAGCTTGCCGGATGTCATTCAGTACTTC.